This T cell receptor beta chain was sequenced in a study of PD-1 blockade in classical Hodgkin lymphoma. Study information: Nivolumab dosing for patients was 3 mg/kg, administered intravenously every 2 weeks.

For this clone: As yet, its antigen is unknown.

Relapse was seen in all patients after autologous stem cell transplantation, and brentuximab vedotin exposure was variable. Repertoires were generated with immunoSEQ multiplex PCR, while TCRdb's copy carries only in-frame clones and drops some. The sample has about 36,000 clones; 69% are singletons. Broader study findings: Newly diagnosed patients and complete responders had comparable diversity at baseline. Newly diagnosed patients reportedly trailed healthy donors in baseline TCR diversity. Undefined causes, possibly disease activity or prior therapy, underlie the repertoire differences.

The CDR3 runs to 15 residues. Trimming cost V 8 bases and J 7 bases; bases outside gene matches: 12. Looked up from germline, CDR1 is MDHEN and CDR2 is SYDVKM. The material sequenced was peripheral blood mononuclear cells (PBMCs), taken before the second cycle of nivolumab. V is TRBV28 and J is TRBJ2-5; TRBD1 matches 11 bases. This receptor was taken from a human donor with classical Hodgkin lymphoma. This chain's CDR3 is CASLLGTGGLGTQYF. The CDR3 DNA reads TGTGCCAGCTTACTGGGGACAGGGGGATTGGGGACCCAGTACTTC. Drawing the rest from reference TRBV28 and TRBJ2-5, the complete variable domain is DVKVTQSSRYLVKRTGEKVFLECVQDMDHENMFWYRQDPGLGLRLIYFSYDVKMKEKGDIPEGYSVSREKKERFSLILESASTNQTSMYLCASLLGTGGLGTQYFGPGTRLLVL.